A single sample is the source of the 14 T cell receptor beta chains below, sequenced in a study of shared clonotypes between healthy human individuals (TCRdb year 2020). The library relied on the immunoSEQ multiplex PCR assay. TCRdb retrieved this table from immuneACCESS and kept in-frame rearrangements only. Not all clones are present; in checked studies, unresolved V genes account for under half, and no reason is known for the remainder. This sample has about 1.9 million clones in its table, and about 93% of those were observed once. The ten largest clones capture less than 2% of the sample. CD8 naive samples were obtained by positive selection for CCR7 among CD45RO-negative cells, yielding a CD45RA+CCR7+ population from which TemRA cells were excluded. Sequencing input: naive CD8+ T cells from PBMCs. The sample's cell subset or site label, in plain terms: CD45RA+CCR7+. The receptors here all came from a young man in good health. Some clones in this sample may be carry-over from other donors' samples.

This clone was seen only a few times. The sample carries other DNA sequences with the same CDR3. The genes are TRBV7-9 and TRBJ1-5; no clear D gene. Germline V gene lookup returns CDR1 SEHNR and CDR2 FQNEAQ (reference sequence). V dropped 1 base and J dropped 4 bases, with 5 bases sitting between them. The CDR3 runs to 13 residues. CDR3 in DNA: TGTGCCAGCAGCTTAGGCGTAAATCAGCCCCAGCATTTT. This codes for CASSLGVNQPQHF.

CDR3 in amino acids: CASSTNSGRSGHEQFF. CDR3 DNA: TGTGCCAGCAGCACAAATAGCGGGAGGAGTGGCCATGAGCAGTTCTTC. The chain uses TRBV9 and TRBJ2-1, with TRBD2 matching 10 bases. The J segment lost 8 bases and the V segment lost 4 bases, leaving 12 bases of the junction unmatched. CDR1 SGDLS and CDR2 YYNGEE come from the germline V gene. CDR3 size: 16 residues.

This chain links TRBV5-1 with TRBJ2-7, with 7 bases lining up with TRBD1. Germline-derived CDR1 and CDR2 are SGHRS and YFSETQ. The junction had 11 bases not matched to a gene; V was cut back by 5 bases and J by 6 bases. The CDR3 loop spans 14 amino acids. The CDR3: CASSFRQGPSEQYF. The CDR3 coding sequence is TGCGCCAGCAGTTTCAGACAGGGCCCCTCCGAGCAGTACTTC.

The CDR3 loop reads CSVEDRHYNYGYTF. The CDR3 coding sequence is TGCAGCGTTGAAGATCGGCATTATAACTATGGCTACACCTTC. The V and J genes are TRBV29-1 and TRBJ1-2; D is uncertain. Trimming cost V 0 bases and J 1 base, with 9 bases left between them. Germline-derived CDR1 and CDR2 are SQVTM and ANQGSEA. The CDR3 has 14 residues.

The chain is built from TRBV4-1 and TRBJ2-1; D gene ambiguous. Germline CDR1 is MGHRA and CDR2 is YSYEKL. V was shortened by 3 bases and J by 4 bases, with 19 bases between the two germline ends. The CDR3 has 17 residues. The CDR3 nucleotides read TGCGCCAGCAGCCATTTATCCGGCCCTGGGGTATACAATGAGCAGTTCTTC. It is translated as CASSHLSGPGVYNEQFF.

The chain recombines TRBV2 with TRBJ1-4; D may be TRBD1 (6 bases). Germline V gene sequence: CDR1 SNHLY, CDR2 FYNNEI. The V end was cut by 5 bases, the J end by 8 bases, with 18 bases between. This CDR3 spans 15 amino acids. CDR3 in amino acids: CASSPTFNRDEKLFF. For the CDR3, the DNA is TGTGCCAGCAGTCCAACCTTCAACAGGGACGAAAAACTGTTTTTT.

The chain combines TRBV5-6 with TRBJ2-7; 10 positions match TRBD1. This CDR3 has 14 residues. The trim removed 6 bases at V and 2 bases at J, leaving 5 bases unmatched. CDR1 and CDR2 from the germline V gene are SGHDT and YYEEEE. The CDR3 loop is CASKDGQGAYEQYF. CDR3 bases: TGTGCCAGCAAAGACGGACAGGGGGCCTACGAGCAGTACTTC.

This rearrangement joins TRBV4-1 to TRBJ1-1; the D gene is possibly TRBD1 (5 bases). Germline V gene lookup returns CDR1 MGHRA and CDR2 YSYEKL. CDR3 size: 16 residues. V was clipped by 4 bases and J by 0 bases, with 15 bases between them. The CDR3 region has the DNA TGCGCCAGCAGCCCCTTGGGCGACAGACTGAACACTGAAGCTTTCTTT. Translating gives CASSPLGDRLNTEAFF.

This chain uses TRBV6-5 with TRBJ2-7; 8 positions match TRBD1. This CDR3 comprises 13 residues. Germline V gene data show CDR1 as MNHEY and CDR2 as SVGAGI. J was trimmed by 3 bases and V by 6 bases; bases with no gene match: 4. CDR3 nucleotide sequence: TGTGCCAGCAGCCCAACAGGGGGCTACGAGCAGTACTTC. Residues: CASSPTGGYEQYF.

Worth noting for this clone: The same CDR3 is also encoded by other DNA sequences in this sample. The CDR3, as DNA: TGTGCCAGCTCACCGGGACTAGCGGGAGGCGCAGATACGCAGTATTTT. Translating gives CASSPGLAGGADTQYF. The V and J genes are TRBV18 and TRBJ2-3, with TRBD2 identical over 15 bases. Unmatched junction bases numbered 2, after V lost 3 bases and J lost 4 bases. This CDR3 is built from 16 residues. Germline values: CDR1 KGHSH, CDR2 LQKENI.

This chain joins TRBV30 and TRBJ1-2; D is unclear. This CDR3 comprises 14 residues. With 1 base removed from V and 4 bases from J, the gap between germline ends came to 13 bases. CDR1 and CDR2 from the germline V gene are GTSNPN and SVGIG (reference sequence). CDR3 nucleotide sequence: TGTGCCTGGAGTGCCCGGGCCGGACTCTATGGCTACACCTTC. Amino acids: CAWSARAGLYGYTF.

The chain couples TRBV7-9 to TRBJ1-2; TRBD1 aligns across 10 bases. Germline CDR1 is SEHNR and CDR2 is FQNEAQ (reference sequence). V lost 5 bases and J lost 7; bases outside the gene matches: 10. This CDR3 is built from 15 residues. The CDR3 nucleotides are TGTGCCAGCAGCCGCGTCGTAGGGACAGGGGTTGGCTACACCTTC. It specifies CASSRVVGTGVGYTF. Supplemented by reference TRBV7-9 and TRBJ1-2, the full variable domain reads DTGVSQNPRHKITKRGQNVTFRCDPISEHNRLYWYRQTLGQGPEFLTYFQNEAQLEKSRLLSDRFSAERPKGSFSTLEIQRTEQGDSAMYLCASSRVVGTGVGYTFGSGTRLTVV.

V is TRBV7-6 and J is TRBJ2-3; D call uncertain. The CDR3 has 14 amino acids. The V end lost 2 bases, the J end lost 6 bases, and 12 bases lay between the germline ends. The germline CDR1 and CDR2 sequences are SGHVS and FNYEAQ. The CDR3 loop reads CASSLNAAADTQYF. The CDR3 DNA is TGTGCCAGCAGCTTAAATGCCGCCGCGGATACGCAGTATTTT.

CDR3 loop: CASSSRPNTEAFF. CDR3 sequence (DNA): TGTGCCAGCAGTTCTCGACCGAACACTGAAGCTTTCTTT. The chain has TRBV6-6 and TRBJ1-1; D ambiguous. Per germline, CDR1 MNHNY and CDR2 SVGAGI (reference sequence). This CDR3 has 13 amino acids. V was trimmed by 4 bases and J by 1 base, leaving 7 bases between them.